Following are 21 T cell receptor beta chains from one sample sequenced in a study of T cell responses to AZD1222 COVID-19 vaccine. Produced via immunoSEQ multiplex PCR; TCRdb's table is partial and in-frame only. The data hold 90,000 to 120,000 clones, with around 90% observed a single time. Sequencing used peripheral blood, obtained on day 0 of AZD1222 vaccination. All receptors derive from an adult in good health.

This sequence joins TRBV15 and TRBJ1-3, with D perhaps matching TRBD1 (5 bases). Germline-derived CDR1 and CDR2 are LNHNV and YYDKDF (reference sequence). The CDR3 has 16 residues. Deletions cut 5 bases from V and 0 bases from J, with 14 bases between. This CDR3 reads CATSARGLSSGNTIYF. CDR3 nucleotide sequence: TGTGCCACCAGCGCCCGGGGACTGTCCTCTGGAAACACCATATATTTT.

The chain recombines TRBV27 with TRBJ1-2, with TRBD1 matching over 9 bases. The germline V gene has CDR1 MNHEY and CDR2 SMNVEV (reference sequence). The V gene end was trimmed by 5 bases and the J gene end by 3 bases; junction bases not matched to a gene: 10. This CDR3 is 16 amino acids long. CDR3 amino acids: CASSAYSGTGYYGYTF. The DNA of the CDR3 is TGTGCCAGCAGTGCCTATTCCGGGACAGGGTACTATGGCTACACCTTC.

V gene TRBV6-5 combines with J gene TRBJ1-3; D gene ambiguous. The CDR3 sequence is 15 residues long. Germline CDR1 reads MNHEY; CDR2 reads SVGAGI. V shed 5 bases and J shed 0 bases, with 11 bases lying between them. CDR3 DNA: TGTGCCAGCAGTAGAGGGCCCCTCTCTGGAAACACCATATATTTT. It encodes CASSRGPLSGNTIYF.

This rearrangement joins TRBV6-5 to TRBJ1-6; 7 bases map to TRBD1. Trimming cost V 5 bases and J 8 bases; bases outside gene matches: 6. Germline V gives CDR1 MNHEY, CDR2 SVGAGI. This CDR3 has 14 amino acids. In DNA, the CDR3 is TGTGCCAGCAGTAAACGACAGGGTGATTCACCCCTCCACTTT. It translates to CASSKRQGDSPLHF.

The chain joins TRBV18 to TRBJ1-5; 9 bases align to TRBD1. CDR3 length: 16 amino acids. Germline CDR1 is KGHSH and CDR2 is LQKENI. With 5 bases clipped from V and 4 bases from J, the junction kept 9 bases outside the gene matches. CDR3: CASSSGTGSQNQPQHF. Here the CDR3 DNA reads TGTGCCAGCTCAAGTGGGACAGGGAGTCAGAATCAGCCCCAGCATTTT.

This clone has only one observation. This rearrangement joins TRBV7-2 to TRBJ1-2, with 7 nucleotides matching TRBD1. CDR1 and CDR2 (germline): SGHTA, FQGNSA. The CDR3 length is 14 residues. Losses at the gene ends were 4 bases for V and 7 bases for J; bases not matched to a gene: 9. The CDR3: CASSSKTGQGGYTF. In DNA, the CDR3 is TGTGCCAGCAGCTCAAAGACAGGGCAAGGTGGCTACACCTTC.

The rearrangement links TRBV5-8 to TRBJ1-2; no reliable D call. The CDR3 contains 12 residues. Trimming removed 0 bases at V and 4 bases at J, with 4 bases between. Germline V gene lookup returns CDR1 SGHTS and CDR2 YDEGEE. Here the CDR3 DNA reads TGTGCCAGCAGCTTGGCAGGCTATGGCTACACCTTC. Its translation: CASSLAGYGYTF.

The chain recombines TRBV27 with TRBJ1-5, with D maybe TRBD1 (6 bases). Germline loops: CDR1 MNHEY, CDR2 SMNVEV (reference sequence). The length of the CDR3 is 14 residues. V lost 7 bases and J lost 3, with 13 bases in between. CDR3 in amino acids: CASTAQGPNQPQHF. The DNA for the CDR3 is TGTGCCAGCACCGCTCAGGGGCCCAATCAGCCCCAGCATTTT.

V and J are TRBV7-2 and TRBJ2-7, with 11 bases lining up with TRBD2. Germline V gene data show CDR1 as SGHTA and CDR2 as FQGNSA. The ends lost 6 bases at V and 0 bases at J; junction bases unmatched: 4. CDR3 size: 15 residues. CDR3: CASSQLAGGSYEQYF. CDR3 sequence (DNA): TGTGCCAGCAGTCAGCTAGCGGGGGGCTCCTACGAGCAGTACTTC.

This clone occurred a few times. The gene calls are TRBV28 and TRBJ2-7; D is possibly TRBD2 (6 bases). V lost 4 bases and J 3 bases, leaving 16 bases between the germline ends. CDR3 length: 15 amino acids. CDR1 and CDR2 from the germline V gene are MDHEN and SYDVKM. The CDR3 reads CASSYGGRGFYEQYF. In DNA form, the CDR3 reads TGTGCCAGCAGTTACGGCGGACGGGGGTTCTACGAGCAGTACTTC.

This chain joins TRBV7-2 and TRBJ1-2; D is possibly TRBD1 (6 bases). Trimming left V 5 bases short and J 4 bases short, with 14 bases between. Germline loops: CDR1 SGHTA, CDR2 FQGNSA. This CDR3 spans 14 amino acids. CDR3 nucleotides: TGTGCCAGCAGCCCGACAGGTCTTACCTATGGCTACACCTTC. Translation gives CASSPTGLTYGYTF.

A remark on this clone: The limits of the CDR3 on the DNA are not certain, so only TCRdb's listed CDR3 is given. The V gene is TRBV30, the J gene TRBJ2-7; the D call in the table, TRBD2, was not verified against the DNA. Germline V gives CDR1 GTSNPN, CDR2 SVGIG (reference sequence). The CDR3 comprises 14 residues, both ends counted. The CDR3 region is CAWSAGAGIFVQYF.

Written as DNA, the CDR3 is TGCACCAGCAGCCATCCTTACCTCTTAGCCAAAAACATTCAGTACTTC. Its translation: CTSSHPYLLAKNIQYF. The chain combines TRBV1 with TRBJ2-4. TRBV1 is a documented pseudogene. The CDR3 consists of 16 residues.

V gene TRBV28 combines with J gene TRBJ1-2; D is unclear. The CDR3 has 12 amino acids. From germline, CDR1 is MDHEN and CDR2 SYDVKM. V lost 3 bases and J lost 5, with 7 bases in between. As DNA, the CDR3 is TGTGCCAGCAGTTTGAGAGGGTATGGCTACACCTTC. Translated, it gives CASSLRGYGYTF.

The CDR3 nucleotides read TGTGCCAGCAGCTTATCAGTCGAGGTCAACGAGCAGTACTTC. As protein: CASSLSVEVNEQYF. The chain recombines TRBV7-2 with TRBJ2-7; D unresolved. V was trimmed by 2 bases and J by 5 bases, leaving 13 bases between them. From germline, CDR1 is SGHTA and CDR2 FQGNSA. This CDR3 has 14 amino acids.

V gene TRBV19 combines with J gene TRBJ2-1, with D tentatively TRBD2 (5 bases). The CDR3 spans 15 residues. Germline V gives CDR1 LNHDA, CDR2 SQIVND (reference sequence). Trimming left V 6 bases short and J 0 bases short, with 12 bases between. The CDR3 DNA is TGTGCCAGTAGAACCGGGGATAGCTCCTACAATGAGCAGTTCTTC. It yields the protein CASRTGDSSYNEQFF.

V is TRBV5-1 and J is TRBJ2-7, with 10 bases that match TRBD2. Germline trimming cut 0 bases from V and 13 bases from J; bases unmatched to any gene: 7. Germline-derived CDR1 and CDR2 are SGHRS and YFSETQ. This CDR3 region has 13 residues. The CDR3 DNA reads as TGCGCCAGCAGCTTGGTTGGGACTAGCGAGGGATACTTC. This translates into CASSLVGTSEGYF.

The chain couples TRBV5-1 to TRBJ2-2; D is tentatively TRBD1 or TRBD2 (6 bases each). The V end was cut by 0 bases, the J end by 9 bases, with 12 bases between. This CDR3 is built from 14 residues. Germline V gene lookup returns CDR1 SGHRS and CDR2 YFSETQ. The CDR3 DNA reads TGCGCCAGCAGCTTGGAGGGGGGAGCACGGGAGCTGTTTTTT. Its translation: CASSLEGGARELFF.

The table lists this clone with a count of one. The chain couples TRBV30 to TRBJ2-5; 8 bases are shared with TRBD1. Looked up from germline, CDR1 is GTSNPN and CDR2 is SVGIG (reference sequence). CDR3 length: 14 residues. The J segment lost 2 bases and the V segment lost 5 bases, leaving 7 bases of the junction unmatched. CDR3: CAWLQGGGQETQYF. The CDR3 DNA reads TGTGCCTGGTTACAGGGGGGCGGACAAGAGACCCAGTACTTC.

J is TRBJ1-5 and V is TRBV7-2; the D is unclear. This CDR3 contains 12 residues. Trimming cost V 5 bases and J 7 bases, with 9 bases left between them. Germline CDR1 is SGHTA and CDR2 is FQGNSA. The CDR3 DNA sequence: TGTGCCAGCAGCCCTCTCGGCCAGCCCCAGCATTTT. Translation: CASSPLGQPQHF.

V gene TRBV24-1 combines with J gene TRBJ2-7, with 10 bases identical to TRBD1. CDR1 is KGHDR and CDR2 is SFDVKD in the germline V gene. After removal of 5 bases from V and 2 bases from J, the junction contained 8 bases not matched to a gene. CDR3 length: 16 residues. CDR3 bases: TGTGCCACCAGTGCCGCGCCGGGACAGGGGACCTACGAGCAGTACTTC. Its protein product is CATSAAPGQGTYEQYF.